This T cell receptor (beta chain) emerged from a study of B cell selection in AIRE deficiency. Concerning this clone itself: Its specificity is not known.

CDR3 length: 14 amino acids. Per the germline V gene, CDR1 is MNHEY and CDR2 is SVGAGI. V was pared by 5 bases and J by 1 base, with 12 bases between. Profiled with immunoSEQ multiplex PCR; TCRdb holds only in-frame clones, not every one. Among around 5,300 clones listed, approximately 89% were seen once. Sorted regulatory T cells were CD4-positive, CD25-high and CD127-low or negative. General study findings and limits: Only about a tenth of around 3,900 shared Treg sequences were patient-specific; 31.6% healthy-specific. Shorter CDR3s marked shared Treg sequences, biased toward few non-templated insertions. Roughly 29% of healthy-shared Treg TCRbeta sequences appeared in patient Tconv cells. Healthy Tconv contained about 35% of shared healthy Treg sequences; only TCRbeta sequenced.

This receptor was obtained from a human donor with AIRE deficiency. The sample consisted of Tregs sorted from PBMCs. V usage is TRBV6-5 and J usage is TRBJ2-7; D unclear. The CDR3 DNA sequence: TGTGCCAGCAGTACCTCGGACGGTTCCTACGAGCAGTACTTC. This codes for CASSTSDGSYEQYF.